The 23 T cell receptor beta chains presented below share a single source sample, sequenced in a study of T cells in localized non-small cell lung cancer. Repertoires were generated with immunoSEQ multiplex PCR, while TCRdb's copy carries only in-frame clones and drops some. Found here are tens of thousands of clones, over 80% of them singletons; the top ten hold around 14%. Specimen: peripheral blood, collected before any cancer treatment. The receptors shown here come from a man aged 40 to 75 with stage I squamous cell lung carcinoma.

The chain recombines TRBV5-1 with TRBJ2-5; TRBD1 or TRBD2 may be the D gene (5 bases each). The V end lost 2 bases, the J end lost 1 base, and 12 bases lay between the germline ends. Germline-derived CDR1 and CDR2 are SGHRS and YFSETQ. The CDR3 is made up of 15 amino acids. This chain's CDR3 is CASSFSGQFQETQYF. DNA of the CDR3: TGCGCCAGCAGCTTCTCGGGGCAGTTCCAAGAGACCCAGTACTTC.

The rearrangement uses TRBV12-5 and TRBJ1-1, with 8 bases lining up with TRBD1. With 1 base clipped from V and 10 bases from J, the junction kept 5 bases outside the gene matches. The germline V gene has CDR1 LGHNT and CDR2 FRNRAP. This CDR3 is built from 13 residues. The chain's CDR3 is CASGLGQGRVAFF. The CDR3 DNA is TGTGCTAGTGGTTTGGGACAGGGGAGAGTAGCTTTCTTT.

The chain couples TRBV6-1 to TRBJ2-3; 8 positions match TRBD1. The CDR3 sequence is 19 residues long. Germline V lookup: CDR1 MNHNS, CDR2 SASEGT. The ends lost 3 bases at V and 0 bases at J; junction bases unmatched: 14. In DNA form, the CDR3 reads TGTGCCAGCAGTGACTGGACAGGGTCCGTGATTAAGAGCACAGATACGCAGTATTTT. This gives the protein CASSDWTGSVIKSTDTQYF.

This chain uses TRBV28 with TRBJ2-3; 14 bases align to TRBD2. V trimming: 6 bases; J trimming: 10 bases; junction bases outside the gene matches: 21. This CDR3 is 19 amino acids long. Germline CDR1 is MDHEN and CDR2 is SYDVKM. As DNA, the CDR3 is TGTGCCAGCAGGTCCGGGACTAGCGGGGGTAAGGCACCGCTAGTGGCGCAGTATTTT. As protein: CASRSGTSGGKAPLVAQYF.

The CDR3 loop is CASSLNTAGYNEQFF. CDR3 nucleotides: TGCGCCAGCAGCTTAAACACCGCCGGGTACAATGAGCAGTTCTTC. This chain connects TRBV5-1 to TRBJ2-1; D ambiguous. This CDR3 is built from 15 residues. CDR1 is SGHRS and CDR2 is YFSETQ in the germline V gene. The germline V and J ends were trimmed by 2 bases and 4 bases, with 13 bases remaining between them. The variable domain in full, with the rest retrieved from reference TRBV5-1 and TRBJ2-1, is KAGVTQTPRYLIKTRGQQVTLSCSPISGHRSVSWYQQTPGQGLQFLFEYFSETQRNKGNFPGRFSGRQFSNSRSEMNVSTLELGDSALYLCASSLNTAGYNEQFFGPGTRLTVL.

This clone was seen more than once but under ten times. The V and J genes are TRBV10-3 and TRBJ2-7; D is possibly TRBD1 or TRBD2 (5 bases each). From germline, CDR1 is ENHRY and CDR2 SYGVKD. Between the trimmed V and J ends, which lost 6 bases and 9 bases, there was a span of 15 bases. There are 12 residues in the CDR3. CDR3 in amino acids: CAIRGDGMRQYF. CDR3 bases: TGTGCCATCAGGGGGGACGGGATGAGGCAGTACTTC.

The V gene is TRBV27, the J gene TRBJ1-2; 7 bases line up with TRBD1. Germline V gives CDR1 MNHEY, CDR2 SMNVEV (reference sequence). Trimming took 0 bases from V and 8 from J; bases not matched to a gene: 6. The CDR3 spans 14 residues. CDR3 DNA: TGTGCCAGCAGTTTATCAGGGGGCCCTGGAGGCTACACCTTC. This translates into CASSLSGGPGGYTF.

The chain has TRBV7-8 and TRBJ2-1; weak D call: TRBD1 (5 bases). This CDR3 has 14 residues. The V gene lost 1 base and the J gene lost 7 bases, with 11 bases spanning the gap. Looked up from germline, CDR1 is SGHVS and CDR2 is FQNEAQ. The CDR3 region is CASSLVTGPNEQFF. CDR3 DNA sequence: TGTGCCAGCAGCTTAGTAACAGGTCCGAATGAGCAGTTCTTC.

The rearrangement uses TRBV6-5 and TRBJ1-2, with D possibly being TRBD1 (6 bases). V lost 5 bases, J lost 6 bases, and 19 bases lay in between. The germline gives CDR1 MNHEY, CDR2 SVGAGI. This CDR3 region has 15 residues. The CDR3 here is CASSTSGTRKNGYTF. The CDR3 DNA is TGTGCCAGCAGTACCTCCGGGACAAGGAAAAATGGCTACACCTTC.

V and J are TRBV9 and TRBJ2-1, with a tentative D call TRBD2 (6 bases). Trimming removed 3 bases at V and 4 bases at J, with 17 bases between. This CDR3 has 16 residues. Germline loops: CDR1 SGDLS, CDR2 YYNGEE. The CDR3 loop reads CASSADGGLIYNEQFF. The CDR3 bases are TGTGCCAGCAGCGCCGACGGGGGTCTAATTTACAATGAGCAGTTCTTC.

The chain joins TRBV11-3 to TRBJ1-1, with 7 positions matching TRBD1. The germline CDR1 and CDR2 sequences are SGHNT and YENEEA. V lost 5 bases, J lost 2 bases, and 5 bases stayed unmatched. CDR3 length equals 14 residues. The CDR3, as DNA: TGTGCCAGCAGCCCCCGGGACAGCAACACTGAAGCTTTCTTT. It specifies CASSPRDSNTEAFF. Full variable domain (remainder filled in from reference TRBV11-3 and TRBJ1-1): EAGVVQSPRYKIIEKKQPVAFWCNPISGHNTLYWYLQNLGQGPELLIRYENEEAVDDSQLPKDRFSAERLKGVDSTLKIQPAELGDSAVYLCASSPRDSNTEAFFGQGTRLTVV.

In DNA, the CDR3 is TGTGCCAGCAGCGTAGCGTCGGGACAGGGGCCCTACGAGCAGTACTTC. This encodes CASSVASGQGPYEQYF. The rearrangement links TRBV9 to TRBJ2-7; TRBD1 aligns across 10 bases. Germline-derived CDR1 and CDR2 are SGDLS and YYNGEE. Trimming cost V 0 bases and J 2 bases; bases outside gene matches: 5. The CDR3 is 16 residues long.

This clone was found a few times. This chain's CDR3 is CASSLDGKANTEAFF. CDR3 DNA sequence: TGTGCCAGCAGCTTAGATGGTAAAGCGAACACTGAAGCTTTCTTT. The gene calls are TRBV11-2 and TRBJ1-1; D gene unclear. This CDR3 region has 15 residues. V lost 0 bases, J lost 1 base, and 9 bases lay in between. Germline-derived CDR1 and CDR2 are SGHAT and FQNNGV.

This chain joins TRBV7-2 and TRBJ2-2; 11 bases align to TRBD2. The CDR3 sequence is 15 residues long. Per germline, CDR1 SGHTA and CDR2 FQGNSA. V trimming: 1 base; J trimming: 7 bases; junction bases outside the gene matches: 2. CDR3 sequence reads: CASSLVGTSGGELFF. The CDR3 DNA follows: TGTGCCAGCAGCTTAGTTGGGACTAGCGGCGGGGAGCTGTTTTTT. The full variable domain, in which reference TRBV7-2 and TRBJ2-2 provide the parts outside the CDR3, is GAGVSQSPSNKVTEKGKDVELRCDPISGHTALYWYRQSLGQGLEFLIYFQGNSAPDKSGLPSDRFSAERTGGSVSTLTIQRTQQEDSAVYLCASSLVGTSGGELFFGEGSRLTVL.

The chain is built from TRBV6-5 and TRBJ2-3, with no clear D. The CDR3 runs to 14 residues. V gave up 4 bases and J gave up 1 base, with 9 bases separating them. Germline V gene data show CDR1 as MNHEY and CDR2 as SVGAGI. As DNA, the CDR3 is TGTGCCAGCAGTTTGACACGACGCACAGATACGCAGTATTTT. It encodes CASSLTRRTDTQYF.

The chain links TRBV27 to TRBJ1-5; 10 bases match TRBD1. This CDR3 spans 14 amino acids. V trimming: 5 bases; J trimming: 5 bases; junction bases outside the gene matches: 3. The V gene's germline CDR1 is MNHEY and CDR2 SMNVEV (reference sequence). In DNA, the CDR3 is TGTGCCAGCAGTCGACAGGGGGCGTATCAGCCCCAGCATTTT. Translating it yields CASSRQGAYQPQHF.

This clone was seen once. The V gene is TRBV9, the J gene TRBJ1-3; D unresolved. Looked up from germline, CDR1 is SGDLS and CDR2 is YYNGEE. The CDR3 length is 14 residues. Trimming left V 7 bases short and J 0 bases short, with 11 bases between. The CDR3 DNA sequence: TGTGCCAGCGCGAGGGTAGGCTCTGGAAACACCATATATTTT. This gives the protein CASARVGSGNTIYF.

V usage is TRBV2 and J usage is TRBJ2-3; TRBD2 matches at 8 bases. Per the germline V gene, CDR1 is SNHLY and CDR2 is FYNNEI. V was pared by 6 bases and J by 9 bases, with 5 bases of the junction left unmatched. CDR3 length: 12 amino acids. This CDR3 reads CASSERGITQYF. The CDR3 DNA reads TGTGCCAGCAGCGAGCGGGGGATAACGCAGTATTTT.

The chain couples TRBV7-9 to TRBJ1-4; perhaps TRBD1 as D (6 bases). The CDR3 is 16 residues long. Trimming cost V 5 bases and J 0 bases, with 13 bases left between them. CDR1 is SEHNR, CDR2 FQNEAQ, per germline (reference sequence). The CDR3 region has the DNA TGTGCCAGCAGCCAAAGCAGGGGTGCAACTAATGAAAAACTGTTTTTT. As protein: CASSQSRGATNEKLFF.

The chain combines TRBV14 with TRBJ1-2, with TRBD1 identical over 7 bases. Germline values: CDR1 SGHDN, CDR2 FVKESK. Trimming removed 3 bases from V and 3 bases from J; junction bases left unmatched: 7. This CDR3 contains 15 residues. The CDR3 region is CASSHIQGYYYGYTF. The CDR3 bases are TGTGCCAGCAGCCACATACAGGGGTACTACTATGGCTACACCTTC.

The chain employs TRBV2 and TRBJ2-2; no definite D call. This CDR3 has 14 amino acids. V was cut by 3 bases and J by 0 bases, with 5 bases left in between. Germline CDR1 reads SNHLY; CDR2 reads FYNNEI. This CDR3 reads CASSDMANTGELFF. The CDR3, as DNA: TGTGCCAGCAGTGACATGGCGAACACCGGGGAGCTGTTTTTT.

DNA of the CDR3: TGCGCCAGCAGCTCTACAGGGAACACTGAAGCTTTCTTT. It specifies CASSSTGNTEAFF. This chain uses TRBV5-1 with TRBJ1-1; tentative D call: TRBD1 (5 bases). The germline V gene encodes CDR1 SGHRS and CDR2 YFSETQ. V lost 3 bases and J lost 1, with 7 bases in between. The CDR3 has 13 residues.

The V and J genes are TRBV7-9 and TRBJ1-4; 9 positions match TRBD1. Germline values: CDR1 SEHNR, CDR2 FQNEAQ (reference sequence). Trimming cost V 4 bases and J 5 bases; bases outside gene matches: 5. The CDR3 covers 15 residues. The CDR3 coding sequence is TGTGCCAGCAGCTCCCGGGACAGGGCGAATGAAAAACTGTTTTTT. Protein product: CASSSRDRANEKLFF.